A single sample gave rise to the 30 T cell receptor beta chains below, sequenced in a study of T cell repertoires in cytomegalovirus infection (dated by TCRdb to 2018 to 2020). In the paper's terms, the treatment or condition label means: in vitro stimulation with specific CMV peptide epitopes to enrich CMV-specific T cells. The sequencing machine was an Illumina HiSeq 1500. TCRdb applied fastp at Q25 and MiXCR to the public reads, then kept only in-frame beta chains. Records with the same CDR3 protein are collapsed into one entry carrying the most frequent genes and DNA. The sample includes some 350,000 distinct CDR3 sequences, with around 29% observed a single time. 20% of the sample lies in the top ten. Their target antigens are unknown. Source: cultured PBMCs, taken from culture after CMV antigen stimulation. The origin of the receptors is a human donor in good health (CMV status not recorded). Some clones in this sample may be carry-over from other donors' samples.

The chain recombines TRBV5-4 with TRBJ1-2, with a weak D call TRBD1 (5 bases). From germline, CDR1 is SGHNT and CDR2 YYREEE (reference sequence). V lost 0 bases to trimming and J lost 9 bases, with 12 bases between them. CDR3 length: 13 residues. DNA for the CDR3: TGTGCCAGCAGCTTGGGAACGGGGCCAAGCTACACCTTC. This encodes CASSLGTGPSYTF.

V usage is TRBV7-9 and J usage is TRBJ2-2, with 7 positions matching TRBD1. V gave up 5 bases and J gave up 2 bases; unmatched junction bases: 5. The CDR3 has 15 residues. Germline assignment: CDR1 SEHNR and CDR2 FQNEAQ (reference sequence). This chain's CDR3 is CASSPDRINTGELFF. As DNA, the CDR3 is TGTGCCAGCAGCCCGGACAGGATTAACACCGGGGAGCTGTTTTTT.

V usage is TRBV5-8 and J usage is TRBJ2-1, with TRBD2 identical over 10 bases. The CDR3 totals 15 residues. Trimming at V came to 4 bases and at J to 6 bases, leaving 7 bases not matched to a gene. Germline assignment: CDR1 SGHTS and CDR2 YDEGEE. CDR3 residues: CASSLTGLASNEQFF. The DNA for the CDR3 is TGTGCCAGCAGCCTAACGGGACTAGCGTCCAATGAGCAGTTCTTC.

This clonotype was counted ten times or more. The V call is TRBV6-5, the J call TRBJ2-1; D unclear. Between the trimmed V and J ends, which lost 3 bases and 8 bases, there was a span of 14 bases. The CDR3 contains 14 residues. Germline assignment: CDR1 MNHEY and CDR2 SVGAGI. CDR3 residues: CASSYSRGRDEQFF. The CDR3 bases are TGTGCCAGCAGTTATAGTCGTGGACGGGATGAGCAGTTCTTC.

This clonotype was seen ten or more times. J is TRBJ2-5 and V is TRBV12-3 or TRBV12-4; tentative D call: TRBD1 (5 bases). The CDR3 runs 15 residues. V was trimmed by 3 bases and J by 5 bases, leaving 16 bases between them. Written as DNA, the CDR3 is TGTGCCAGCAGTTTGCACAGGTCCTCCTTCGAGACCCAGTACTTC. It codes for CASSLHRSSFETQYF.

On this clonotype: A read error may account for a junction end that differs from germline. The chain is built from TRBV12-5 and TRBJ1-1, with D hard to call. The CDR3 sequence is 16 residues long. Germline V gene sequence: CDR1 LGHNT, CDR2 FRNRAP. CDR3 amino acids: CASGLVVLMGNAEAFF. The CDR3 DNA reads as TGTGCTAGTGGTTTGGTAGTGCTTATGGGGAACGCTGAAGCTTTCTTT.

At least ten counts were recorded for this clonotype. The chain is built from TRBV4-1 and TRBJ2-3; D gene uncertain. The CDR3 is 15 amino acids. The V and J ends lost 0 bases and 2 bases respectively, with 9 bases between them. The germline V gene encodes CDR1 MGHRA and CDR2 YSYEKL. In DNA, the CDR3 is TGCGCCAGCAGCCAAGAAGGATATTACACAGATACGCAGTATTTT. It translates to CASSQEGYYTDTQYF.

The CDR3 DNA reads TGTGCCAGCAATTACGACAGTCGGACTTCTGGCTACACCTTC. Encoded protein: CASNYDSRTSGYTF. The chain has TRBV7-9 and TRBJ1-2; a weak D match, TRBD1 (5 bases). The CDR3 spans 14 residues. Trimming left V 7 bases short and J 7 bases short, with 19 bases between. The germline CDR1 and CDR2 sequences are SEHNR and FQNEAQ (reference sequence).

The CDR3 nucleotides read TGTGCCAGCAGCTTGAAGGGACAATACCAGCCCCAGCATTTT. Amino acid sequence: CASSLKGQYQPQHF. The rearrangement joins TRBV28 to TRBJ1-5; D possibly corresponds to TRBD1 (6 bases). Trimming cost V 6 bases and J 7 bases, with 16 bases left between them. CDR3 size: 14 residues. CDR1 is MDHEN, CDR2 SYDVKM, per germline.

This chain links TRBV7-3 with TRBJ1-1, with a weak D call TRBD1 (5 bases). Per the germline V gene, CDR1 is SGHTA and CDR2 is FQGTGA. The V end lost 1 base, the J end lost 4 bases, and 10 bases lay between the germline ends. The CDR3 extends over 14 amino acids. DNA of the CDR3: TGTGCCAGCAGCTTAATGGGGGAGAGCACTGAAGCTTTCTTT. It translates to CASSLMGESTEAFF.

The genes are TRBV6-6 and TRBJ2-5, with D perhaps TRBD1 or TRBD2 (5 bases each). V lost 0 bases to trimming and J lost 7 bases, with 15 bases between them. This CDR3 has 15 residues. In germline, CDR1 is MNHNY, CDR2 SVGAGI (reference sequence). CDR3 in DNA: TGTGCCAGCAGTTACTCTGGGACCCGATTCTGGACCCAGTACTTC. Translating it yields CASSYSGTRFWTQYF.

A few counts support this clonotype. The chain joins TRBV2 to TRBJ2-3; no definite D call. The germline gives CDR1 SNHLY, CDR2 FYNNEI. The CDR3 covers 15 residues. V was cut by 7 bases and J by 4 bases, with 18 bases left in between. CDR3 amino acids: CASTLNRQTPDTQYF. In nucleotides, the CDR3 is TGTGCCAGCACCCTCAACCGCCAGACCCCAGATACGCAGTATTTT. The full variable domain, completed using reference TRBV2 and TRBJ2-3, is EPEVTQTPSHQVTQMGQEVILRCVPISNHLYFYWYRQILGQKVEFLVSFYNNEISEKSEIFDDQFSVERPDGSNFTLKIRSTKLEDSAMYFCASTLNRQTPDTQYFGPGTRLTVL.

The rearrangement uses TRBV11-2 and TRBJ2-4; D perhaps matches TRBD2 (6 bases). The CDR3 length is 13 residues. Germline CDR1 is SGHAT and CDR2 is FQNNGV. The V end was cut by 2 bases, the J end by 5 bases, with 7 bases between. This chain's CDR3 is CASSLTGENIQYF. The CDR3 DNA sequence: TGTGCCAGCAGCTTAACGGGAGAAAACATTCAGTACTTC. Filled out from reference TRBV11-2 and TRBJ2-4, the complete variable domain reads EAGVAQSPRYKIIEKRQSVAFWCNPISGHATLYWYQQILGQGPKLLIQFQNNGVVDDSQLPKDRFSAERLKGVDSTLKIQPAKLEDSAVYLCASSLTGENIQYFGAGTRLSVL.

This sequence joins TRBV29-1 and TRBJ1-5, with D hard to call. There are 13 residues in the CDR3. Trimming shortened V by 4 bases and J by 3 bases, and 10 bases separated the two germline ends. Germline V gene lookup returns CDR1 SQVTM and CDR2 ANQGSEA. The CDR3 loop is CSVVEGFNQPQHF. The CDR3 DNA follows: TGCAGCGTTGTAGAGGGATTCAATCAGCCCCAGCATTTT.

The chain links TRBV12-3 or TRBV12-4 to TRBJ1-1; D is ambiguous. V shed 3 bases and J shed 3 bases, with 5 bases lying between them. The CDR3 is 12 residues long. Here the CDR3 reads CASSFKDTEAFF. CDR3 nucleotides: TGTGCCAGCAGTTTCAAAGACACTGAAGCTTTCTTT.

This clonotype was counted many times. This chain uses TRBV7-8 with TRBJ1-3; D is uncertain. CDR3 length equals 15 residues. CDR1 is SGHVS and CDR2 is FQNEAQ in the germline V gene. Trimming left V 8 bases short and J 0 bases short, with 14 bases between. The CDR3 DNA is TGTGCCAGCGGAACCATCCAAATCTCTGGAAACACCATATATTTT. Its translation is CASGTIQISGNTIYF.

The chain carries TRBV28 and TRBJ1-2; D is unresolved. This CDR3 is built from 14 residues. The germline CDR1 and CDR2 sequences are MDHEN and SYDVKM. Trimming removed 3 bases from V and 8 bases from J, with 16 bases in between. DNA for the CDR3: TGTGCCAGCAGTTTTCAGCCAGGAATGGAGGGCTACACCTTC. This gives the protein CASSFQPGMEGYTF.

CDR3 loop: CASSATGGFVTEAFF. CDR3 bases: TGCGCCAGCAGCGCGACAGGGGGCTTTGTCACTGAAGCTTTCTTT. This chain joins TRBV5-1 and TRBJ1-1; 10 positions agree with TRBD1. Germline V gives CDR1 SGHRS, CDR2 YFSETQ. Trimming cost V 4 bases and J 4 bases; bases outside gene matches: 7. This CDR3 contains 15 residues.

Here the CDR3 reads CASTGLAGAIPYNEQFF. CDR3 nucleotide sequence: TGTGCCAGCACTGGACTAGCGGGAGCAATCCCTTACAATGAGCAGTTCTTC. The J gene is TRBJ2-1, the V gene TRBV2, with 13 bases lining up with TRBD2. The V gene's germline CDR1 is SNHLY and CDR2 FYNNEI. The V and J ends lost 7 bases and 4 bases, in that order; junction bases with no gene match: 10. This CDR3 comprises 17 residues. Full variable domain (remainder filled in from reference TRBV2 and TRBJ2-1): EPEVTQTPSHQVTQMGQEVILRCVPISNHLYFYWYRQILGQKVEFLVSFYNNEISEKSEIFDDQFSVERPDGSNFTLKIRSTKLEDSAMYFCASTGLAGAIPYNEQFFGPGTRLTVL.

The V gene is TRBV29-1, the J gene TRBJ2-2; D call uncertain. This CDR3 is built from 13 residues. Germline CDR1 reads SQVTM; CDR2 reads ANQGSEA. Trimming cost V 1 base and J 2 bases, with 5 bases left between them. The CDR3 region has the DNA TGCAGCGTTGAAGCGGGCAACACCGGGGAGCTGTTTTTT. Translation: CSVEAGNTGELFF.

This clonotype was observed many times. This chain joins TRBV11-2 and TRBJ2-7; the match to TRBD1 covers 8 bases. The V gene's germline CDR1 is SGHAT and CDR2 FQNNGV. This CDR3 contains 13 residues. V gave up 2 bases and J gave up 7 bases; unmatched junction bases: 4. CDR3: CASSLPGGWEQYF. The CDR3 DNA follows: TGTGCCAGCAGCTTACCAGGGGGCTGGGAGCAGTACTTC.

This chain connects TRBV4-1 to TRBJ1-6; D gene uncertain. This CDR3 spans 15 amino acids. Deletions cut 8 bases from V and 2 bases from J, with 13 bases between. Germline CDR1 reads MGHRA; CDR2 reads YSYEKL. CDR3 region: CASARAGTYNSPLHF. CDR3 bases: TGCGCCAGCGCCCGTGCGGGCACCTATAATTCACCCCTCCACTTT.

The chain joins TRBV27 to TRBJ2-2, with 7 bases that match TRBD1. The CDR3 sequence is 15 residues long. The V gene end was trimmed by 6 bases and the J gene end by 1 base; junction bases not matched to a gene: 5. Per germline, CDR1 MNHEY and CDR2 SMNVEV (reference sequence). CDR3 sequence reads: CASRARQGNTGELFF. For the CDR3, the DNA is TGTGCCAGCAGAGCCCGACAGGGGAACACCGGGGAGCTGTTTTTT.

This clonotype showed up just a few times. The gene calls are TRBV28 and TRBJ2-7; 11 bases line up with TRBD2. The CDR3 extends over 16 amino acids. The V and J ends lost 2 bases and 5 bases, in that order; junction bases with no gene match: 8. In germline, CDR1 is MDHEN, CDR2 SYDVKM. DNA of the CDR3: TGTGCCAGCAGTTTAGGAGCCGTAGCGGGAGGGAACGAGCAGTACTTC. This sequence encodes CASSLGAVAGGNEQYF.

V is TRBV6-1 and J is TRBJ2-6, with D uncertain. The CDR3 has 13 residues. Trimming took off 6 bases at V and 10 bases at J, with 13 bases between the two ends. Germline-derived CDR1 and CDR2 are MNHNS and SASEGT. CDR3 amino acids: CASSGDALNVLTF. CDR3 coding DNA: TGTGCCAGCAGCGGAGACGCCTTAAACGTCCTGACTTTC.

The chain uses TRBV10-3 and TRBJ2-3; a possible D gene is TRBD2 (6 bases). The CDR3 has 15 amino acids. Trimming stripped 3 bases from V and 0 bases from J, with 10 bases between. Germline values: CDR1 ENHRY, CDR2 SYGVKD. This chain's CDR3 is CAISDRRDSTDTQYF. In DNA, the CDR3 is TGTGCCATCAGTGATAGGCGGGATAGCACAGATACGCAGTATTTT.

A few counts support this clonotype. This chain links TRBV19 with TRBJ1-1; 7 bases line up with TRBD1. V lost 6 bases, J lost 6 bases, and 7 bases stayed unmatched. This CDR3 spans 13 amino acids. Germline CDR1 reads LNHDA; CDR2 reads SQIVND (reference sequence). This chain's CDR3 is CASRRTGGAEAFF. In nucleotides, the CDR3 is TGTGCCAGTAGGAGGACAGGTGGCGCTGAAGCTTTCTTT.

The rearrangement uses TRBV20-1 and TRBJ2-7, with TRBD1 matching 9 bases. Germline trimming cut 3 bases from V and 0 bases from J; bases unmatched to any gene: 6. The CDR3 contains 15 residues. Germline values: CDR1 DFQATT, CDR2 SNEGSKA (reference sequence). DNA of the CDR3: TGCAGTGCTAGTAACCGGGACAGGGTCTCCTACGAGCAGTACTTC. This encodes CSASNRDRVSYEQYF.

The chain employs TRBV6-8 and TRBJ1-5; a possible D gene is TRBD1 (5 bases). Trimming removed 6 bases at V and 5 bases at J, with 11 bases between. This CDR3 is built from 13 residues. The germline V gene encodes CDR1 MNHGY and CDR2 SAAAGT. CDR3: CASSGSRDQPQHF. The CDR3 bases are TGTGCCAGCAGCGGAAGCAGGGATCAGCCCCAGCATTTT.

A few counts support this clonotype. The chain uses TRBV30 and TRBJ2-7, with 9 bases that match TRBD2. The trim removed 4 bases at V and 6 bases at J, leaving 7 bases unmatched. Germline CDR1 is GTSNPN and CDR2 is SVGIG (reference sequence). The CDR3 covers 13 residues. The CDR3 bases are TGTGCCTGGAATAGCGGGGGCTGGGGCGAGCAGTACTTC. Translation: CAWNSGGWGEQYF.